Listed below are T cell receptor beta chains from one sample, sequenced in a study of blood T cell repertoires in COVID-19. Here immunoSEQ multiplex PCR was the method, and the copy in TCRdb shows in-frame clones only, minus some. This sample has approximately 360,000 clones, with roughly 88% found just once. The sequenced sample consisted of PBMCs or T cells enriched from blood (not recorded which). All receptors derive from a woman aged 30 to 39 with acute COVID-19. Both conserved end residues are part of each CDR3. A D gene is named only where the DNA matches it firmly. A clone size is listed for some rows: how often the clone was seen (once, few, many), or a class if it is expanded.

DNA: TGTGCCAGCAGCGTTAGCGGGGGGCGCGGTGAGCAGTTCTTC; CDR3: CASSVSGGRGEQFF; J: TRBJ2-1; D: TRBD2; V: TRBV9; size: once
DNA: TGTGCCAGTAACAGGGGTGGCAATTATGGCTACACCTTC; CDR3: CASNRGGNYGYTF; J: TRBJ1-2; D: TRBD1; V: TRBV19; size: -
DNA: TGTGCCAGCAGTACCCGATCAGGGAACACTGAGGCTTTCTTT; CDR3: CASSTRSGNTEAFF; J: TRBJ1-1; D: -; V: TRBV7-9; size: -
DNA: TGTGCCAGCAGTGACCTTGTCAGGGGGGCGAACACTGAAGCTTTCTTT; CDR3: CASSDLVRGANTEAFF; J: TRBJ1-1; D: TRBD1; V: TRBV6-4; size: -
DNA: TGTGCCTGGAGTGCCGGGGTATTAAATTCACCCCTCCACTTT; CDR3: CAWSAGVLNSPLHF; J: TRBJ1-6; D: -; V: TRBV30; size: -
DNA: TGTGCCACCGCCCCAAGGGGACAACCACGCTCCTACGAGCAGTACTTC; CDR3: CATAPRGQPRSYEQYF; J: TRBJ2-7; D: -; V: TRBV24-1; size: -
DNA: TGTGCCAGCAGGAGGGGGGGATGGGACCTCAGTTCCTATGGCTACACCTTC; CDR3: CASRRGGWDLSSYGYTF; J: TRBJ1-2; D: -; V: TRBV9; size: -
DNA: TGTGCCAGCACCCCCGGGGGGAGAGGGAACACTGAAGCTTTCTTT; CDR3: CASTPGGRGNTEAFF; J: TRBJ1-1; D: -; V: TRBV6-5; size: -
DNA: TGTGCCAGCAGTTATGCAGGCAACTATGGCTACACCTTC; CDR3: CASSYAGNYGYTF; J: TRBJ1-2; D: -; V: TRBV6-5; size: -
DNA: TGTGCCAGCAGCCTTCGGACAGCATCCTACGAGCAGTACTTC; CDR3: CASSLRTASYEQYF; J: TRBJ2-7; D: -; V: TRBV7-2; size: -
DNA: TGCGCCAGCAGTCATGGGGCAGGGCGTTTGAGTAATGAAAAACTGTTTTTT; CDR3: CASSHGAGRLSNEKLFF; J: TRBJ1-4; D: -; V: TRBV23-1; size: -
DNA: TGTGCCAGCTCACCACAGAGCCCAGGCACTGAAGCTTTCTTT; CDR3: CASSPQSPGTEAFF; J: TRBJ1-1; D: -; V: TRBV18; size: once
DNA: TGCGCCAGCAGCTTCGGACAGGGCCCCTACAATGAGCAGTTCTTC; CDR3: CASSFGQGPYNEQFF; J: TRBJ2-1; D: TRBD1; V: TRBV5-1; size: -
DNA: TGTGCCAGCAGCGTACACGGGTCTACCTACGAGCAGTACTTC; CDR3: CASSVHGSTYEQYF; J: TRBJ2-7; D: -; V: TRBV7-9; size: -
DNA: TGTGCCAGTAGCAAAAACAGGAAGAATGAAAAACTGTTTTTT; CDR3: CASSKNRKNEKLFF; J: TRBJ1-4; D: -; V: TRBV19; size: -
DNA: TGTGCTAGCGCGGAAGGGGAGAACACTGAAGCTTTCTTT; CDR3: CASAEGENTEAFF; J: TRBJ1-1; D: -; V: TRBV18; size: -
DNA: TGCGCCAGCAGCTTGGGGACAGGGCAGGACATTCAGTACTTC; CDR3: CASSLGTGQDIQYF; J: TRBJ2-4; D: TRBD1; V: TRBV5-1; size: -
DNA: TGCGCCAGCAGCGCCCAGTCGAACACTGAAGCTTTCTTT; CDR3: CASSAQSNTEAFF; J: TRBJ1-1; D: -; V: TRBV5-1; size: -
DNA: TGTGCTAGTGGAACAGGGTCCCGAATGAACACTGAAGCTTTCTTT; CDR3: CASGTGSRMNTEAFF; J: TRBJ1-1; D: -; V: TRBV12-5; size: -
DNA: TGTGCCAGTAGTATTGGACAGGGAACTAATGAAAAACTGTTTTTT; CDR3: CASSIGQGTNEKLFF; J: TRBJ1-4; D: TRBD1; V: TRBV19; size: -
DNA: TGTGCCAGCAGCCAAGTACAGGGGGAAAACAATGAGCAGTTCTTC; CDR3: CASSQVQGENNEQFF; J: TRBJ2-1; D: TRBD1; V: TRBV3-1/TRBV3-2; size: once
DNA: TGTGCCAGCAGTGAAGCTCCGGACAGGTATAGCAATCAGCCCCAGCATTTT; CDR3: CASSEAPDRYSNQPQHF; J: TRBJ1-5; D: TRBD1; V: TRBV6-1; size: once
DNA: TGCAGCGTTGATTTGGGACAGGGGGCTACTGAAGCTTTCTTT; CDR3: CSVDLGQGATEAFF; J: TRBJ1-1; D: TRBD1; V: TRBV29-1; size: -
DNA: TGTGCCTGGAGTGTACAGGGAAACACTGAAGCTTTCTTT; CDR3: CAWSVQGNTEAFF; J: TRBJ1-1; D: -; V: TRBV30; size: -
DNA: TGTGCCAGCTCCCGTCCAGCAGCCAAGACAGCTAGCGGGGGGGCTTACACAGATACGCAGTATTTT; CDR3: CASSRPAAKTASGGAYTDTQYF; J: TRBJ2-3; D: TRBD2; V: TRBV3-1/TRBV3-2; size: -
DNA: TGTGCCAGTACCACAACAGGGGCGAGTCAGCCCCAGCATTTT; CDR3: CASTTTGASQPQHF; J: TRBJ1-5; D: TRBD1; V: TRBV19; size: -